These T cell receptor beta chains were read from a single sample in a study of T cell responses to AZD1222 COVID-19 vaccine. Some clones are missing from TCRdb's copy, which holds only in-frame ones; the method was immunoSEQ multiplex PCR. The table records roughly 120,000 clones, more than 70% of them present only once. This specimen consisted of peripheral blood, obtained 28 days after the second AZD1222 dose. The source is an adult who received the AZD1222 COVID-19 vaccine. Each CDR3 is given with its conserved first and last residue. The D gene is left open where the match is weak. The size entry is marked missing in some rows and otherwise reads once, few, many or a size class.

D gene | J gene | V gene | clone size | CDR3 DNA | CDR3 protein
TRBD1 | TRBJ2-2 | TRBV10-3 | . | TGTGCCATCAGGGGACAGGGGGAAGTTGGCGGGGAGCTGTTTTTT | CAIRGQGEVGGELFF
. | TRBJ2-1 | TRBV2 | . | TGTGCCAGCAGGCAAGGGACTGCTACCTACAATGAGCAGTTCTTC | CASRQGTATYNEQFF
. | TRBJ2-7 | TRBV7-2 | . | TGTGCCAGCAGCTACAGTGCGGGTGGTCGGGGATACGAGCAGTACTTC | CASSYSAGGRGYEQYF
. | TRBJ2-2 | TRBV20-1 | . | TGCAGTGCCACAGGGACCGGGGAGCTGTTTTTT | CSATGTGELFF
TRBD1 | TRBJ2-1 | TRBV9 | . | TGTGCCAGCAGCCCACCCGGGACAGACTACAATGAGCAGTTCTTC | CASSPPGTDYNEQFF
. | TRBJ1-5 | TRBV7-9 | . | TGTGCCGTAGGCGGGGGGCATCAGCCCCAGCATTTT | CAVGGGHQPQHF
. | TRBJ2-7 | TRBV11-2 | once | TGTGCCAGCAGCTTAGGATGGAGCTCCTACGAGCAGTACTTC | CASSLGWSSYEQYF
. | TRBJ2-3 | TRBV6-5 | once | TGTGCCAGCAGTTACAGGTGGGGAGATACGCAGTATTTT | CASSYRWGDTQYF
. | TRBJ2-5 | TRBV5-8 | once | TGTGCCAGCAGCTTGGGGCGTAGCGTGGAGACCCAGTACTTC | CASSLGRSVETQYF
. | TRBJ2-7 | TRBV18 | . | TGTGCCAGCTCACAACTACAGGAGGCCTACGAGCAGTACTTC | CASSQLQEAYEQYF
. | TRBJ1-2 | TRBV5-4 | once | TGTGCCAGCAGCTTGGACGTTCGGCAGGATGGCTACACCTTC | CASSLDVRQDGYTF
. | TRBJ2-5 | TRBV6-5 | . | TGTGCCAGCAGATTTAGCGAGGAGACCCAGTACTTC | CASRFSEETQYF
TRBD2 | TRBJ2-7 | TRBV5-8 | . | TGTGCCAGCCGTACTAGCGGGGGAACCTACGAGCAGTACTTC | CASRTSGGTYEQYF
. | TRBJ1-4 | TRBV19 | . | TGTGCCAGTAGACCGGGACCGGCAGAGGAAAAACTGTTTTTT | CASRPGPAEEKLFF
TRBD1 | TRBJ2-7 | TRBV28 | . | TGTGCCAGCAGAGAAGGACAGGGCTACTCCTACGAGCAGTACTTC | CASREGQGYSYEQYF
. | TRBJ2-2 | TRBV9 | . | TGTGCCAGCAGCGTAGGGACAGATCCCTTAAACACCGGGGAGCTGTTTTTT | CASSVGTDPLNTGELFF
TRBD2 | TRBJ2-3 | TRBV2 | . | TGTGCCAGCAGTCCAAGAGCGGGGGGTACAGATACGCAGTATTTT | CASSPRAGGTDTQYF
TRBD1 | TRBJ1-1 | TRBV18 | . | TGTGCCAGCTCTGGGACAGGGGGCACTGAAGCTTTCTTT | CASSGTGGTEAFF
TRBD2 | TRBJ2-5 | TRBV7-6 | . | TGTGCCAGCAGCCGGGGGGGGGTCCAAGAGACCCAGTACTTC | CASSRGGVQETQYF
. | TRBJ2-7 | TRBV5-1 | . | TGCGCCAGCAGCTCTAAGGGGGTGAGGAGCTCCTACGAGCAGTACTTC | CASSSKGVRSSYEQYF
TRBD2 | TRBJ2-3 | TRBV18 | . | TGTGCCAGCTCACCAGCGGGGGGATCCCTTAGCACAGATACGCAGTATTTT | CASSPAGGSLSTDTQYF
. | TRBJ1-1 | TRBV2 | . | TGTGCCAGCAGTGAAGGCGGCAGGGCCAACACTGAAGCTTTCTTT | CASSEGGRANTEAFF
. | TRBJ2-5 | TRBV5-6 | . | TGTGCCAGCAGCCAGGGGGGACAAGAGACCCAGTACTTC | CASSQGGQETQYF
. | TRBJ2-3 | TRBV5-1 | . | TGCGCCAGCAGCTTGGCGGCGGCGGGGGCCTCAGACACGCAGTATTTT | CASSLAAAGASDTQYF
. | TRBJ2-7 | TRBV6-5 | few | TGTGCCAGCAGTTACGGGACATCCTACGAGCAGTACTTC | CASSYGTSYEQYF
. | TRBJ1-5 | TRBV27 | . | TGTGCCAGCAGTTCGGGCCCTAGCAATCAGCCCCAGCATTTT | CASSSGPSNQPQHF
. | TRBJ1-5 | TRBV19 | . | TGTGCCAGTAGTATTTCAGGGAGGGGTCAGCCCCAGCATTTT | CASSISGRGQPQHF
. | TRBJ2-5 | TRBV2 | . | TGTGCCAGCAGTGAGCGGACCGAAGAGACCCAGTACTTC | CASSERTEETQYF
TRBD1 | TRBJ2-1 | TRBV2 | . | TGTGCCAGCAGTCCCGGACAGGGGTCCTACAATGAGCAGTTCTTC | CASSPGQGSYNEQFF
. | TRBJ2-1 | TRBV5-1 | . | TGCGCCAGCAGCACGACCGCTAGCTCCTACAATGAGCAGTTCTTC | CASSTTASSYNEQFF
. | TRBJ2-5 | TRBV10-2 | . | TGCGCCAGCAGTGAACCACAGCGGGAGACCCAGTACTTC | CASSEPQRETQYF
TRBD1 | TRBJ1-2 | TRBV2 | . | TGTGCCAGCAGTTTGACAGGGCGCTATGGCTACACCTTC | CASSLTGRYGYTF
. | TRBJ1-2 | TRBV30 | . | TGTGCCTGGAGCGCCCAGTATGACTATGGCTACACCTTC | CAWSAQYDYGYTF
TRBD1 | TRBJ1-2 | TRBV7-9 | . | TGTGCCAGCACCCGGGACAGTGATTTCGGAGGCTACACCTTC | CASTRDSDFGGYTF
TRBD2 | TRBJ2-1 | TRBV11-3 | . | TGTGCCAGCAGCCAACTAGCGGGGACCTACAATGAGCAGTTCTTC | CASSQLAGTYNEQFF
. | TRBJ2-5 | TRBV2 | . | TGTGCCAGCAGTCTGCCCAGGGAAGAGACCCAGTACTTC | CASSLPREETQYF
. | TRBJ1-3 | TRBV5-8 | . | TGTGCCAGCAGCTTGAATGGGGCAGTCTCTGGAAACACCATATATTTT | CASSLNGAVSGNTIYF
. | TRBJ2-1 | TRBV30 | . | TGTGCCTGGAGTGTTTGGAATGAGCAGTTCTTC | CAWSVWNEQFF
. | TRBJ1-5 | TRBV5-1 | . | TGCGCCAGCAGCTCCGGACCTAATCAGCCCCAGCATTTT | CASSSGPNQPQHF
TRBD1 | TRBJ1-4 | TRBV30 | . | TGTGCCTGGAGTTCTCGGACAGGGACTAATGAAAAACTGTTTTTT | CAWSSRTGTNEKLFF
TRBD1 | TRBJ2-7 | TRBV5-1 | . | TGCGCCAGCAGCTTCCGTGTGGGACAGGGGTACGAGCAGTACTTC | CASSFRVGQGYEQYF
TRBD1 | TRBJ2-2 | TRBV9 | . | TGTGCCAGCAGCGTAGACAGGACAGGGGGCACCGGGGAGCTGTTTTTT | CASSVDRTGGTGELFF
. | TRBJ1-2 | TRBV5-4 | . | TGTGCCAGCAGCTTGGTAGGGGGGTACTATGGCTACACCTTC | CASSLVGGYYGYTF
. | TRBJ1-6 | TRBV4-1 | . | TGCGCCAGCAGCCAACAGAATTCACCCCTCCACTTT | CASSQQNSPLHF
TRBD1 | TRBJ1-5 | TRBV2 | . | TGTGCCAGCAGCGGGACAGGGGGTGCGTATAGCAATCAGCCCCAGCATTTT | CASSGTGGAYSNQPQHF
. | TRBJ2-6 | TRBV4-3 | . | TGCGCCAGCAGCCAAGTCTTCCAGGGTTCCGGGGCCAACGTCCTGACTTTC | CASSQVFQGSGANVLTF
TRBD1 | TRBJ1-4 | TRBV20-1 | . | TGCAGTGCTAGTTCTCGGACAGGGCTGAGTGAAAAACTGTTTTTT | CSASSRTGLSEKLFF
. | TRBJ1-2 | TRBV7-2 | . | TGTGCCAGCAGCTCCCAACCGGCAGGCCCCTATGGCTACACCTTC | CASSSQPAGPYGYTF
TRBD1 | TRBJ1-2 | TRBV28 | . | TGTGCCAGCAATCGACAGGGTACGGGCTACACCTTC | CASNRQGTGYTF
TRBD1 | TRBJ1-6 | TRBV5-1 | . | TGCGCCAGCAGCCCACAGGGACAGCCTAATTCACCCCTCCACTTT | CASSPQGQPNSPLHF
TRBD1 | TRBJ2-5 | TRBV5-1 | . | TGCGCCAGCAGCATACAGCCCCAGGGGGACGGAGAGACCCAGTACTTC | CASSIQPQGDGETQYF
. | TRBJ1-1 | TRBV7-2 | once | TGTGCCAGCAGCCCGGGACATAAGAACACTGAAGCTTTCTTT | CASSPGHKNTEAFF